This T cell receptor beta chain was found in a study of a mutant IDH1 vaccine in newly diagnosed glioma. Study-wide background: Treated patients, around 60% male and about 38% female, averaged approximately 40 years of age. Most had both radiotherapy and temozolomide beforehand; others had only one.

A note on this clone: The antigen remains unidentified.

Time point meaning: week 35, safety follow-up. All doses held 300 ug of mutant IDH1 20-mer peptide, with topical imiquimod. The repertoire was sequenced with immunoSEQ multiplex PCR; TCRdb's copy has only in-frame clones and lacks some. The sample consists of 50,000 to 70,000 clones, around four fifths of them appearing once. This receptor was obtained from a man aged 25-45 years with glioma. Sequencing was performed on PBMCs, taken from a glioma patient whose treatment included an IDH1 peptide vaccine.

The CDR3 sequence: CASSQEGGTSSYEQYF. CDR3 sequence (DNA): TGCGCCAGCAGCCAAGAAGGAGGGACTAGCTCCTACGAGCAGTACTTC. J is TRBJ2-7 and V is TRBV4-1, with 8 positions matching TRBD2. This CDR3 has 16 residues. Germline-derived CDR1 and CDR2 are MGHRA and YSYEKL. V trimming: 0 bases; J trimming: 0 bases; junction bases outside the gene matches: 4.